One sample yielded the 9 T cell receptor beta chains listed below, sequenced in a study of blood T cell repertoires in COVID-19. Data came from immunoSEQ multiplex PCR; TCRdb stores just in-frame clones and leaves some out. The sample includes about 330,000 clones, over 70% of them seen just once. Sequencing was performed on PBMCs or T cells enriched from blood (not recorded which). The receptor set was obtained from a man under 40 who had recovered from COVID-19.

The CDR3, as DNA: TGTGCCAGCAGTTTAAAGCGGGGGGGCTACAATGAGCAGTTCTTC. It codes for CASSLKRGGYNEQFF. This chain joins TRBV27 and TRBJ2-1; TRBD2 aligns across 10 bases. This CDR3 is 15 amino acids long. Germline V gives CDR1 MNHEY, CDR2 SMNVEV (reference sequence). With V trimmed by 2 bases and J by 3 bases, 1 base remained unmatched.

This chain uses TRBV5-1 with TRBJ1-2, with D uncertain. Germline CDR1 SGHRS, CDR2 YFSETQ. With 1 base removed from V and 4 bases from J, the gap between germline ends came to 11 bases. The length of the CDR3 is 14 residues. CDR3 residues: CASSLFQRRYGYTF. The CDR3 region has the DNA TGCGCCAGCAGCTTGTTCCAGCGCCGCTATGGCTACACCTTC.

J is TRBJ1-1 and V is TRBV18, with TRBD1 matching 7 bases. The CDR3 has 16 amino acids. The V gene's germline CDR1 is KGHSH and CDR2 LQKENI. J lost 5 bases, V lost 2 bases, and 11 bases had no gene match. CDR3 amino acids: CASSPNRGSTNTEAFF. CDR3 nucleotides: TGTGCCAGCTCACCAAACAGGGGATCTACGAATACTGAAGCTTTCTTT. The full variable domain, rest sourced from reference TRBV18 and TRBJ1-1, is NAGVMQNPRHLVRRRGQEARLRCSPMKGHSHVYWYRQLPEEGLKFMVYLQKENIIDESGMPKERFSAEFPKEGPSILRIQQVVRGDSAAYFCASSPNRGSTNTEAFFGQGTRLTVV.

This rearrangement joins TRBV7-9 to TRBJ2-3, with D perhaps TRBD1 (6 bases). Per the germline V gene, CDR1 is SEHNR and CDR2 is FQNEAQ (reference sequence). Trimming removed 4 bases from V and 0 bases from J, with 17 bases in between. This CDR3 is 17 amino acids long. CDR3: CASSSLGTGSSTDTQYF. The CDR3 nucleotides are TGTGCCAGCAGCTCTTTAGGTACAGGGAGTAGCACAGATACGCAGTATTTT.

This clone was observed once. V and J are TRBV7-9 and TRBJ2-3; maybe TRBD1 (5 bases). CDR3 length equals 14 residues. Trimming left V 6 bases short and J 2 bases short, with 12 bases between. Per the germline V gene, CDR1 is SEHNR and CDR2 is FQNEAQ (reference sequence). As DNA, the CDR3 is TGTGCCAGCAGTTTTACAGGACCCACAGATACGCAGTATTTT. Translating it yields CASSFTGPTDTQYF.

The J gene is TRBJ2-5, the V gene TRBV6-1, with D perhaps matching TRBD1 (5 bases). The germline CDR1 and CDR2 sequences are MNHNS and SASEGT. Trimming shortened V by 2 bases and J by 4 bases, and 14 bases separated the two germline ends. The CDR3 consists of 15 residues. The CDR3 DNA reads TGTGCCAGCAGTGAATCCCCAGGGTTTGGAGAGACCCAGTACTTC. Its protein product is CASSESPGFGETQYF.

The chain carries TRBV21-1 and TRBJ2-3; TRBD1 was called by the table and not checked on the DNA. TRBV21-1 is annotated as a pseudogene. The CDR3 is 17 amino acids. For the CDR3, the DNA is TGTGCCAGCAGCAAAGTTGACAGGGGTCATTCTACAGATACGCAGTATTTT. This gives the protein CASSKVDRGHSTDTQYF.

The genes are TRBV6-5 and TRBJ2-4; possibly TRBD1 for D (5 bases). Trimming cost V 3 bases and J 0 bases, with 12 bases left between them. The germline V gene encodes CDR1 MNHEY and CDR2 SVGAGI. CDR3 length: 16 amino acids. The CDR3 DNA is TGTGCCAGCAGTTATAGTGTGGGGCTAGCCAAAAACATTCAGTACTTC. This sequence encodes CASSYSVGLAKNIQYF.

V usage is TRBV3-1 (or the pseudogene TRBV3-2) and J usage is TRBJ2-7; 9 bases match TRBD1. Trimming took 3 bases from V and 1 from J; bases not matched to a gene: 4. Germline loops: CDR1 LGHDT, CDR2 YNNKEL (reference sequence). The CDR3 is 15 amino acids. In DNA form, the CDR3 reads TGTGCCAGCAGCCAGGACAGGGGAAAATCCTACGAGCAGTACTTC. It translates to CASSQDRGKSYEQYF.